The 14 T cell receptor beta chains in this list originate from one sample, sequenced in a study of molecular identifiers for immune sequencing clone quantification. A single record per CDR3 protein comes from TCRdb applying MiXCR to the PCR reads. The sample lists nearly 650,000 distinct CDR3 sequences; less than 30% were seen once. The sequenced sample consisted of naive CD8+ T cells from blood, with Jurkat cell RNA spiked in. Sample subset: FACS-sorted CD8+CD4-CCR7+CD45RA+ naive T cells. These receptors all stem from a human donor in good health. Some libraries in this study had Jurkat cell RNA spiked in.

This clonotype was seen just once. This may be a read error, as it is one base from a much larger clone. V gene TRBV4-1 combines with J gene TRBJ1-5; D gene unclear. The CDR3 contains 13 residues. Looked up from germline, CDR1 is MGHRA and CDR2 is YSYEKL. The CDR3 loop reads CARSQDFWQPQHF. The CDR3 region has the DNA TGCGCCCGCAGCCAAGATTTCTGGCAGCCCCAGCATTTT.

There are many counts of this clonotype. The DNA for the CDR3 is TGCGCCAGCAGCTTACGGACAGGGATAACCTACGAGCAGTACTTC. Its protein is CASSLRTGITYEQYF. The chain links TRBV5-1 to TRBJ2-7; 8 bases are shared with TRBD1. The CDR3 is 15 amino acids. CDR1 is SGHRS, CDR2 YFSETQ, per germline. J gave up 2 bases and V 2 bases, and 6 bases lay outside the gene matches.

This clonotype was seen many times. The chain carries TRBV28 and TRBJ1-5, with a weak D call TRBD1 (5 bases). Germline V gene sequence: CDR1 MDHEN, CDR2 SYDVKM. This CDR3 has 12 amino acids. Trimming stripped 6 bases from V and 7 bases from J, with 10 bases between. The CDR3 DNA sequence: TGTGCCAGCAGGGATGGGGCCCAGCCCCAGCATTTT. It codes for CASRDGAQPQHF.

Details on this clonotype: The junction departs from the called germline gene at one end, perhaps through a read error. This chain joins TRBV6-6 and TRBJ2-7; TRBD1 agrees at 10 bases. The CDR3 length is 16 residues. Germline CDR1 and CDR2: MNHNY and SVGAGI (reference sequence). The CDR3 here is CASSLDRGLYSYEQNF. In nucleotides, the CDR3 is TGTGCCAGCAGTTTAGACAGGGGGCTATATTCCTACGAGCAGAACTTC.

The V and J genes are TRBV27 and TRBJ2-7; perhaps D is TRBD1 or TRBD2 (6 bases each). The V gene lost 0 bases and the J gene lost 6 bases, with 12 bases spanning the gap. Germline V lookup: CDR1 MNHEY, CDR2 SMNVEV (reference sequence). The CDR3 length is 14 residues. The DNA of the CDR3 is TGTGCCAGCAGTTTATCGATGGGGGGCTCCGAGCAGTACTTC. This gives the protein CASSLSMGGSEQYF.

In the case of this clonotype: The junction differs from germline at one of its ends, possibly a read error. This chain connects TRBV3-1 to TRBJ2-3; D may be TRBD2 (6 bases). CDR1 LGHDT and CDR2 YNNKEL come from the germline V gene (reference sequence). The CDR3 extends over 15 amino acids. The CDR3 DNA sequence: TGTGCCAGCAGCCAAGCCTGGAGGGGCACAGCTACGCAGTATTTT. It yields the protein CASSQAWRGTATQYF.

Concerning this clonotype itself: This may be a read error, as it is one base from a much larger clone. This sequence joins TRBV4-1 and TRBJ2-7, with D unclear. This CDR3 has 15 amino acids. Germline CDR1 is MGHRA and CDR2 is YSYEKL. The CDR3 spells CASRQEVRPSYEQYF. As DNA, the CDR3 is TGCGCCAGCAGACAAGAAGTCAGGCCTTCCTACGAGCAGTACTTC.

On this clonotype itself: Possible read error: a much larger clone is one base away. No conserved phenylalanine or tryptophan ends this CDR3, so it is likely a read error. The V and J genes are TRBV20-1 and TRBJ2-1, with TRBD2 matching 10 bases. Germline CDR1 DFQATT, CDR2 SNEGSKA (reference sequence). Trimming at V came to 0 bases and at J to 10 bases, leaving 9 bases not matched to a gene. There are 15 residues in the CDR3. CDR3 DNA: TGCAGTGCTAGAGATCCTCTAGCGGGAGAGCGAGAGCAGTTCTAC. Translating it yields CSARDPLAGEREQFY.

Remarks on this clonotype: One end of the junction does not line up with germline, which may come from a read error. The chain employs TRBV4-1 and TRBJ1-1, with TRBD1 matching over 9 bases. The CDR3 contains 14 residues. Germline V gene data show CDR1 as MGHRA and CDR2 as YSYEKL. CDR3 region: CASSPGQGTTVAFF. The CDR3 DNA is TGCGCCAGCAGCCCCGGACAGGGGACCACTGTAGCTTTCTTT.

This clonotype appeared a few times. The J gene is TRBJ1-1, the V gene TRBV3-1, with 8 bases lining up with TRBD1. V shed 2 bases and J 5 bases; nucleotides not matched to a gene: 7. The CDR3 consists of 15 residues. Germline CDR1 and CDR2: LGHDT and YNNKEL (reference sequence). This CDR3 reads CASSQPRTGRTEAFF. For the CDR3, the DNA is TGTGCCAGCAGCCAACCTAGGACAGGGCGGACTGAAGCTTTCTTT.

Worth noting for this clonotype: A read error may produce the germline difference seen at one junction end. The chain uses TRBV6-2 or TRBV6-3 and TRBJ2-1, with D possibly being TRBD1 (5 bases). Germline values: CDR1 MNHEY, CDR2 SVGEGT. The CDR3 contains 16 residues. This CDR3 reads CASGYSGILTPGEQFF. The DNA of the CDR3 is TGTGCCAGCGGTTACTCAGGGATATTAACACCCGGTGAGCAGTTCTTC.

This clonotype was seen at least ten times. The CDR3 sequence is CASSLVTYSHYGYTF. The CDR3 DNA sequence: TGTGCCAGCAGCTTAGTTACGTACAGCCACTATGGCTACACCTTC. This chain joins TRBV7-9 and TRBJ1-2; D gene ambiguous. Germline V gene data show CDR1 as SEHNR and CDR2 as FQNEAQ (reference sequence). Trimming stripped 1 base from V and 3 bases from J, with 12 bases between. This CDR3 contains 15 residues.

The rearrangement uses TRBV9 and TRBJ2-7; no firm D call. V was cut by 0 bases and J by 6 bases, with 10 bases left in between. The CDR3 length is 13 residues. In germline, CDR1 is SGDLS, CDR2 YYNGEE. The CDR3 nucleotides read TGTGCCAGCAGCGTAGGGGCAGGCGGCGAGCAGTACTTC. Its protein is CASSVGAGGEQYF.

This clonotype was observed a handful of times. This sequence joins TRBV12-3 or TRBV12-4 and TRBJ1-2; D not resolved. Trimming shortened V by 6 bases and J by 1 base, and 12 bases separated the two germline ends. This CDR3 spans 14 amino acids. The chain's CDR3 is CASSQIPYNYGYTF. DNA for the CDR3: TGTGCCAGCAGCCAAATCCCGTATAACTATGGCTACACCTTC.